The next 27 T cell receptor beta chains were all read from a single sample in a study of cytomegalovirus exposure and HLA in healthy donors. PCR primers comprised 60 Vbeta and 13 Jbeta primers. Data came from immunoSEQ multiplex PCR; TCRdb stores just in-frame clones and leaves some out. This sample has some 100,000 clones, with approximately 85% found just once. The sample comprised PBMCs. The receptor set was obtained from a man aged 30 to 45 in good health and CMV-seronegative.

This chain connects TRBV6-1 to TRBJ1-2; D not certain. The germline gives CDR1 MNHNS, CDR2 SASEGT. The V gene lost 4 bases and the J gene lost 6 bases, with 6 bases spanning the gap. The CDR3 runs 11 residues. The CDR3 bases are TGTGCCAGCAGTGTTGTCGATGGCTACACCTTC. Translating it yields CASSVVDGYTF.

The V and J genes are TRBV7-6 and TRBJ2-7, with TRBD1 matching over 8 bases. V lost 2 bases and J lost 2; bases outside the gene matches: 11. This CDR3 spans 17 amino acids. Germline V CDR1 and CDR2: SGHVS, FNYEAQ. The CDR3 coding sequence is TGTGCCAGCAGCTTAACCCCGGCGGGACAGGACACCTACGAGCAGTACTTC. It translates to CASSLTPAGQDTYEQYF.

The chain recombines TRBV5-1 with TRBJ1-4, with 7 bases identical to TRBD1. Losses at the gene ends were 4 bases for V and 5 bases for J; bases not matched to a gene: 5. The CDR3 runs 14 residues. CDR1 SGHRS and CDR2 YFSETQ come from the germline V gene. CDR3 residues: CASSIQGINEKLFF. The CDR3 coding sequence is TGCGCCAGCAGCATACAGGGGATCAATGAAAAACTGTTTTTT.

The chain is built from TRBV7-9 and TRBJ2-1, with TRBD2 matching over 10 bases. The CDR3 totals 16 residues. From germline, CDR1 is SEHNR and CDR2 FQNEAQ (reference sequence). V shed 5 bases and J 4 bases; nucleotides not matched to a gene: 8. The DNA for the CDR3 is TGTGCCAGCAGCCCCGCGGGAGCGGGGGGGTACAATGAGCAGTTCTTC. Its translation is CASSPAGAGGYNEQFF.

The chain combines TRBV5-1 with TRBJ2-7; D might be TRBD2 (6 bases). The CDR3 has 12 residues. From germline, CDR1 is SGHRS and CDR2 YFSETQ. V lost 0 bases and J 5 bases, leaving 6 bases between the germline ends. The CDR3: CASSLGGDEQYF. Here the CDR3 DNA reads TGCGCCAGCAGCTTGGGGGGGGACGAGCAGTACTTC.

The J gene is TRBJ1-4, the V gene TRBV5-5; TRBD1 agrees at 7 bases. Losses at the gene ends were 7 bases for V and 2 bases for J; bases not matched to a gene: 5. CDR1 is SGHKS, CDR2 YYEKEE, per germline (reference sequence). The CDR3 consists of 14 residues. The CDR3: CASYKDRTNEKLFF. The CDR3 DNA reads as TGTGCCAGCTATAAGGACAGGACTAATGAAAAACTGTTTTTT.

The chain is built from TRBV6-4 and TRBJ2-5, with 12 bases that match TRBD2. The CDR3 runs to 16 residues. Germline V gene sequence: CDR1 MRHNA, CDR2 SNTAGT. Trimming removed 5 bases from V and 4 bases from J; junction bases left unmatched: 8. The DNA of the CDR3 is TGTGCCAGCAGTTTGACTAGCGGGAGTGGTAGAGAGACCCAGTACTTC. It codes for CASSLTSGSGRETQYF.

The rearrangement uses TRBV2 and TRBJ2-1, with TRBD2 matching 10 bases. The CDR3 has 14 amino acids. In germline, CDR1 is SNHLY, CDR2 FYNNEI. The ends lost 8 bases at V and 5 bases at J; junction bases unmatched: 6. The CDR3 loop is CASVKRGGHNEQFF. The CDR3 DNA sequence: TGTGCCAGCGTTAAGCGGGGGGGGCACAATGAGCAGTTCTTC.

V usage is TRBV5-4 and J usage is TRBJ2-5, with D uncertain. This CDR3 is built from 12 residues. Germline CDR1 is SGHNT and CDR2 is YYREEE (reference sequence). CDR3 residues: CSHGGYQETQYF. Here the CDR3 DNA reads TGTTCCCATGGCGGCTACCAAGAGACCCAGTACTTC.

The chain couples TRBV9 to TRBJ2-6; no reliable D call. Trimming removed 2 bases from V and 4 bases from J, with 16 bases in between. CDR1 and CDR2 from the germline V gene are SGDLS and YYNGEE. There are 17 residues in the CDR3. CDR3 region: CASSVARLASGANVLTF. The DNA for the CDR3 is TGTGCCAGCAGCGTGGCCAGGTTGGCTTCAGGGGCCAACGTCCTGACTTTC.

This clone was found once. The chain joins TRBV2 to TRBJ2-1; 10 bases agree with TRBD1. The CDR3 is 14 amino acids. V lost 10 bases and J lost 3; bases outside the gene matches: 6. Germline V CDR1 and CDR2: SNHLY, FYNNEI. The CDR3 DNA sequence: TGTGCCAAAAGGACAGGGGGTCTCTACAATGAGCAGTTCTTC. This gives the protein CAKRTGGLYNEQFF.

This sequence joins TRBV7-9 and TRBJ1-4; D might be TRBD1 (6 bases). The CDR3 length is 14 residues. Looked up from germline, CDR1 is SEHNR and CDR2 is FQNEAQ (reference sequence). The V and J ends lost 5 bases and 3 bases respectively, with 10 bases between them. CDR3 coding DNA: TGTGCCAGCAGCGAACAGGGTGCTAATGAAAAACTGTTTTTT. This gives the protein CASSEQGANEKLFF. Based on the CDR3 plus reference TRBV7-9 and TRBJ1-4, the full variable domain is DTGVSQNPRHKITKRGQNVTFRCDPISEHNRLYWYRQTLGQGPEFLTYFQNEAQLEKSRLLSDRFSAERPKGSFSTLEIQRTEQGDSAMYLCASSEQGANEKLFFGSGTQLSVL.

This clone has only one observation. The chain carries TRBV6-5 and TRBJ2-7; D gene uncertain. This CDR3 contains 13 residues. The germline V gene encodes CDR1 MNHEY and CDR2 SVGAGI. Between the trimmed V and J ends, which lost 9 bases and 2 bases, there was a span of 14 bases. CDR3 loop: CARKPNSTYEQYF. The CDR3 DNA is TGTGCCAGAAAACCGAACAGTACCTACGAGCAGTACTTC.

V is TRBV10-3 and J is TRBJ2-7, with 7 bases that match TRBD1. The CDR3 is made up of 13 amino acids. J gave up 6 bases and V 6 bases, and 8 bases lay outside the gene matches. The germline gives CDR1 ENHRY, CDR2 SYGVKD. The CDR3, as DNA: TGTGCCATCAGCCGGGGACAGTCCCCCGAGCAGTACTTC. It specifies CAISRGQSPEQYF.

The chain uses TRBV23-1 and TRBJ1-1, with D unresolved. TRBV23-1 is given ORF status, its function remaining uncertain. The CDR3 runs to 11 residues. Trimming took off 7 bases at V and 6 bases at J, with 9 bases between the two ends. CDR3 protein: CASNRRAEAFF. CDR3 DNA: TGCGCCAGCAATAGGAGGGCTGAAGCTTTCTTT.

This sequence joins TRBV4-3 and TRBJ2-5, with a weak D call TRBD1 (5 bases). The CDR3 totals 15 residues. The germline CDR1 and CDR2 sequences are LGHNA and YSLEER. V gave up 0 bases and J gave up 5 bases, with 13 bases separating them. The CDR3 spells CASSQDGAAMETQYF. DNA of the CDR3: TGCGCCAGCAGCCAAGATGGGGCAGCTATGGAGACCCAGTACTTC.

V gene TRBV5-1 combines with J gene TRBJ1-6; TRBD1 might be the D (6 bases). Germline V gene lookup returns CDR1 SGHRS and CDR2 YFSETQ. V was trimmed by 0 bases and J by 8 bases, leaving 18 bases between them. The CDR3 is 17 amino acids. The CDR3 region is CASSLGGGSGSDSPLHF. The CDR3 coding sequence is TGCGCCAGCAGCTTGGGCGGGGGCTCGGGATCAGATTCACCCCTCCACTTT.

The chain couples TRBV10-3 to TRBJ2-5; D is possibly TRBD2 (5 bases). Looked up from germline, CDR1 is ENHRY and CDR2 is SYGVKD. The V end was cut by 3 bases, the J end by 3 bases, with 8 bases between. The CDR3 spans 13 residues. The CDR3 DNA sequence: TGTGCCATCAGTGAATTGCGGGAAGAGACCCAGTACTTC. Its protein product is CAISELREETQYF.

CDR3 coding DNA: TGTGCCAGCAGCGTCCAGGCCAACTCTGGAAACACCATATATTTT. It specifies CASSVQANSGNTIYF. The V call is TRBV9, the J call TRBJ1-3; D gene uncertain. The germline gives CDR1 SGDLS, CDR2 YYNGEE. The ends were cut back, 2 bases at V and 0 bases at J, with 9 bases in the middle. The CDR3 spans 15 residues. Filled out from reference TRBV9 and TRBJ1-3, the complete variable domain reads DSGVTQTPKHLITATGQRVTLRCSPRSGDLSVYWYQQSLDQGLQFLIQYYNGEERAKGNILERFSAQQFPDLHSELNLSSLELGDSALYFCASSVQANSGNTIYFGEGSWLTVV.

This chain links TRBV7-9 with TRBJ2-1; 8 bases agree with TRBD2. Germline CDR1 reads SEHNR; CDR2 reads FQNEAQ (reference sequence). Losses at the gene ends were 5 bases for V and 4 bases for J; bases not matched to a gene: 10. The CDR3 has 16 residues. In nucleotides, the CDR3 is TGTGCCAGCAGCCCGATTGGCAGCGGGGGTTACAATGAGCAGTTCTTC. This encodes CASSPIGSGGYNEQFF.

The rearrangement uses TRBV29-1 and TRBJ2-3; 14 bases are a match to TRBD2. V gave up 3 bases and J gave up 4 bases; unmatched junction bases: 18. Per germline, CDR1 SQVTM and CDR2 ANQGSEA. The CDR3 length is 20 residues. In DNA form, the CDR3 reads TGCAGCGTTGATGCCCCGACTAGCGGGAGGGCCCTCATCGACGCAGATACGCAGTATTTT. It codes for CSVDAPTSGRALIDADTQYF.

V is TRBV25-1 and J is TRBJ1-3; D unclear. The CDR3 runs to 14 residues. The germline V gene has CDR1 MGHDK and CDR2 SYGVNS. The V end lost 0 bases, the J end lost 7 bases, and 10 bases lay between the germline ends. The CDR3 nucleotides read TGTGCCAGCAGTGAATATAACGAGCCCAACACCATATATTTT. Protein product: CASSEYNEPNTIYF. The variable domain in full, completed from reference TRBV25-1 and TRBJ1-3, reads EADIYQTPRYLVIGTGKKITLECSQTMGHDKMYWYQQDPGMELHLIHYSYGVNSTEKGDLSSESTVSRIRTEHFPLTLESARPSHTSQYLCASSEYNEPNTIYFGEGSWLTVV.

The rearrangement links TRBV4-3 to TRBJ2-4; 7 nucleotides match TRBD2. The germline V gene has CDR1 LGHNA and CDR2 YSLEER. Unmatched junction bases numbered 10, after V lost 2 bases and J lost 6 bases. The CDR3 extends over 16 amino acids. The CDR3 DNA follows: TGCGCCAGCAGCCAAAATCCAGCGGGAAATGCAAACATTCAGTACTTC. Its protein product is CASSQNPAGNANIQYF.

This sequence joins TRBV9 and TRBJ1-5; D might be TRBD1 (5 bases). Germline values: CDR1 SGDLS, CDR2 YYNGEE. V lost 4 bases, J lost 7 bases, and 15 bases lay in between. This CDR3 region has 14 residues. This CDR3 reads CASSPGGGNQPQHF. CDR3 nucleotides: TGTGCCAGCAGCCCGGGGGGAGGGAACCAGCCCCAGCATTTT.

V and J are TRBV15 and TRBJ1-4, with D possibly TRBD1 on 6 matching bases. Germline lookup yields CDR1 LNHNV and CDR2 YYDKDF (reference sequence). This CDR3 has 15 residues. Trimming shortened V by 5 bases and J by 6 bases, and 16 bases separated the two germline ends. Here the CDR3 reads CATSAAQGFYEKLFF. The CDR3 DNA reads as TGTGCCACCAGCGCGGCACAGGGTTTCTATGAAAAACTGTTTTTT. The full variable domain, its missing parts supplied by reference TRBV15 and TRBJ1-4, is DAMVIQNPRYQVTQFGKPVTLSCSQTLNHNVMYWYQQKSSQAPKLLFHYYDKDFNNEADTPDNFQSRRPNTSFCFLDIRSPGLGDTAMYLCATSAAQGFYEKLFFGSGTQLSVL.

This clone was detected only a few times. The V gene is TRBV6-4, the J gene TRBJ2-2; 8 nucleotides match TRBD1. The CDR3 sequence is 15 residues long. Germline V lookup: CDR1 MRHNA, CDR2 SNTAGT. The trim removed 3 bases at V and 6 bases at J, leaving 6 bases unmatched. The CDR3 spells CASSESSGGPGELFF. CDR3 DNA: TGTGCCAGCAGTGAGTCTTCAGGGGGCCCCGGGGAGCTGTTTTTT.

The J gene is TRBJ1-6, the V gene TRBV30; no clear D. The V end was cut by 2 bases, the J end by 7 bases, with 6 bases between. Per germline, CDR1 GTSNPN and CDR2 SVGIG (reference sequence). The CDR3 runs to 12 residues. Here the CDR3 DNA reads TGTGCCTGGAGTCCAGCGAATTCACCCCTCCACTTT. Amino acid sequence: CAWSPANSPLHF.